The 14 T cell receptor beta chains below all came from one sample that was sequenced in a study of T cells in Graves' hyperthyroidism and ophthalmopathy (dated by TCRdb to the late 2010s). The method behind the library was multiplex PCR. Sequencing took place on an Illumina HiSeq 2000. The TCR beta CDR3 regions were amplified from RNA transcripts. The first round of RT-PCR for the TCR CDR3 was performed with the HTBI primer set and the Qiagen OneStep RT-PCR kit. TCRdb's own reprocessing of the public reads used fastp at Q25 and MiXCR and kept productive beta chains. Each entry merges the rows of one CDR3 protein and shows their most common DNA and genes. Recorded for this sample are roughly 840,000 distinct CDR3 sequences; over 35% of them occurred a single time. The ten top clones hold over 8% of the sample. Sequenced: blood. These receptors all stem from a man in his late teens or twenties with Graves' hyperthyroidism.

The gene calls are TRBV20-1 and TRBJ1-5; tentative D call: TRBD1 (5 bases). Trimming removed 1 base from V and 7 bases from J, with 11 bases in between. CDR3 length: 13 residues. Germline loops: CDR1 DFQATT, CDR2 SNEGSKA (reference sequence). The chain's CDR3 is CSARVPGWQPQHF. CDR3 in DNA: TGCAGTGCTAGAGTGCCAGGGTGGCAGCCCCAGCATTTT.

This clonotype showed up just a few times. The genes are TRBV12-3 or TRBV12-4 and TRBJ2-5; 7 bases map to TRBD2. V gave up 3 bases and J gave up 4 bases; unmatched junction bases: 8. This CDR3 is built from 15 residues. The CDR3 DNA sequence: TGTGCCAGCAGTTTCGGCGGGAGATTGAGAGAGACCCAGTACTTC. This sequence encodes CASSFGGRLRETQYF.

V and J are TRBV9 and TRBJ2-5; D is ambiguous. Germline CDR1 is SGDLS and CDR2 is YYNGEE. CDR3 size: 14 residues. The V end lost 4 bases, the J end lost 1 base, and 11 bases lay between the germline ends. Written as DNA, the CDR3 is TGTGCCAGCAGCACCCACAGCTCCCAAGAGACCCAGTACTTC. Residues: CASSTHSSQETQYF.

In its sample, this clonotype was seen many times. The chain carries TRBV4-2 and TRBJ1-1, with a weak D call TRBD1 (6 bases). Germline V gene data show CDR1 as LGHNA and CDR2 as YNFKEQ. The CDR3 loop spans 14 amino acids. Trimming removed 0 bases from V and 5 bases from J, with 10 bases in between. The CDR3 is CASSQESRGTEAFF. CDR3 DNA sequence: TGTGCCAGCAGCCAAGAATCGAGGGGGACTGAAGCTTTCTTT.

The J gene is TRBJ1-5, the V gene TRBV7-8; 10 nucleotides agree with TRBD1. J was trimmed by 7 bases and V by 5 bases; bases with no gene match: 8. Per the germline V gene, CDR1 is SGHVS and CDR2 is FQNEAQ. CDR3 length equals 15 residues. For the CDR3, the DNA is TGTGCCAGCAGCCAAGGGGGACAGGGGAGGCAGCCCCAGCATTTT. This translates into CASSQGGQGRQPQHF.

This clonotype has a count of ten or more. The chain recombines TRBV15 with TRBJ1-5, with a weak D call TRBD1 (6 bases). The CDR3 runs to 16 residues. Germline assignment: CDR1 LNHNV and CDR2 YYDKDF (reference sequence). Trimming took 1 base from V and 6 from J, leaving 16 bases between them. The chain's CDR3 is CATSRAIGGGRQPQHF. Here the CDR3 DNA reads TGTGCCACCAGCAGAGCCATAGGCGGGGGGCGTCAGCCCCAGCATTTT.

This clonotype showed up many times. V and J are TRBV7-8 and TRBJ2-7; a possible D gene is TRBD2 (5 bases). Germline V gene lookup returns CDR1 SGHVS and CDR2 FQNEAQ. The CDR3 has 14 residues. The V end lost 1 base, the J end lost 3 bases, and 10 bases lay between the germline ends. The CDR3 is CASSLDSANYEQYF. CDR3 coding DNA: TGTGCCAGCAGCTTAGATAGCGCAAACTACGAGCAGTACTTC.

This clonotype was counted only a few times. The J gene is TRBJ2-7, the V gene TRBV20-1; unclear D gene. Germline CDR1 and CDR2: DFQATT and SNEGSKA (reference sequence). V shed 6 bases and J shed 1 base, with 16 bases lying between them. CDR3 length: 14 amino acids. The CDR3 region has the DNA TGCAGTGCACCCTATAGGCAAGTATCCTACGAGCAGTACTTC. Translated, it gives CSAPYRQVSYEQYF.

The V call is TRBV2, the J call TRBJ2-7; either TRBD1 or TRBD2 may fit D (5 bases each). Trimming cost V 11 bases and J 4 bases, with 15 bases left between them. The CDR3 length is 12 residues. The germline CDR1 and CDR2 sequences are SNHLY and FYNNEI. The CDR3 is CAALLGVYEQYF. Here the CDR3 DNA reads TGTGCCGCCCTATTGGGGGTATACGAGCAGTACTTC.

This clonotype was counted only a few times. It may be a read error: a sequence one base away is much more abundant. The V call is TRBV2, the J call TRBJ2-5; 8 bases map to TRBD1. V lost 7 bases and J lost 3; bases outside the gene matches: 4. Germline V gene sequence: CDR1 SNHLY, CDR2 FYNNEI. The CDR3 is 13 residues long. The DNA for the CDR3 is TGTGCCAGCATCTCGACAGGGGAAGAGACCCAGTACTTC. Its translation: CASISTGEETQYF.

With respect to this clonotype: With a much larger clone just one base away, this may be a read error. The J gene is TRBJ1-6, the V gene TRBV19; D remains ambiguous. This CDR3 region has 15 residues. The germline V gene has CDR1 LNHDA and CDR2 SQIVND (reference sequence). In nucleotides, the CDR3 is TGTGTCAGTAAGGCGACGCGCTCCTATAATTCACCCCTCCACTTT. Amino acid sequence: CVSKATRSYNSPLHF.

This clonotype occurred many times. The chain is built from TRBV29-1 and TRBJ1-1; 7 nucleotides align to TRBD1. J lost 2 bases, V lost 0 bases, and 6 bases had no gene match. The CDR3 contains 15 residues. Germline V gene sequence: CDR1 SQVTM, CDR2 ANQGSEA. CDR3 DNA: TGCAGCGTTGAAGATCGGGGACAGACTAACACTGAAGCTTTCTTT. It codes for CSVEDRGQTNTEAFF.

The rearrangement links TRBV12-3 or TRBV12-4 to TRBJ1-2, with D tentatively TRBD1 (5 bases). The length of the CDR3 is 14 residues. Trimming shortened V by 3 bases and J by 7 bases, and 15 bases separated the two germline ends. The CDR3 nucleotides are TGTGCCAGCAGTTTTGGGACCGATAGTGTTGGCTACACCTTC. It encodes CASSFGTDSVGYTF.

The chain's CDR3 is CASSNGQLYGYTF. The CDR3 bases are TGTGCCAGTAGTAACGGGCAGCTCTATGGCTACACCTTC. The genes are TRBV19 and TRBJ1-2; no clear D. The CDR3 loop spans 13 amino acids. Germline V gene sequence: CDR1 LNHDA, CDR2 SQIVND (reference sequence). Trimming pared 4 bases from V and 4 bases from J, leaving 10 bases between.